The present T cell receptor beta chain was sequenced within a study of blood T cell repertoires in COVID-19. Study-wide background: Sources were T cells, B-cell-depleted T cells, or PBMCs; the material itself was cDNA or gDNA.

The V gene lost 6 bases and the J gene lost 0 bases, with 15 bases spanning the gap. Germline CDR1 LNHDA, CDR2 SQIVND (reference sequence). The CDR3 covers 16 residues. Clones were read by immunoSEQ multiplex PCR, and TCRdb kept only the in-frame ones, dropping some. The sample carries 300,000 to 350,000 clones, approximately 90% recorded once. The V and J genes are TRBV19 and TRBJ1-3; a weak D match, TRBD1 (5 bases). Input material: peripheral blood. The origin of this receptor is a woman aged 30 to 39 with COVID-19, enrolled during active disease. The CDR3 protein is CASRPLGLISGNTIYF. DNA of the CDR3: TGTGCCAGTAGACCTCTGGGACTTATCTCTGGAAACACCATATATTTT.